This TCR beta chain is from a study of cytomegalovirus exposure and HLA in healthy donors. The PCR ran on 60 Vbeta and 13 Jbeta primers. Using immunoSEQ multiplex PCR, the repertoire was profiled, and TCRdb retains in-frame clones only, with some absent. Here the sample spans roughly 140,000 clones, 78% being singletons. Trimming removed 3 bases from V and 2 bases from J; junction bases left unmatched: 11. The germline gives CDR1 SQVTM, CDR2 ANQGSEA. This CDR3 is built from 16 residues. The donors (healthy individuals) were bone marrow donors. This TCR was sampled from a male donor in good health and CMV-seronegative. Sequencing used PBMCs. The chain recombines TRBV29-1 with TRBJ2-3; 7 bases match TRBD1. The CDR3 region has the DNA TGCAGCGTTGAGCCCTCACAGGGGTCGGACACAGATACGCAGTATTTT. It encodes CSVEPSQGSDTDTQYF.